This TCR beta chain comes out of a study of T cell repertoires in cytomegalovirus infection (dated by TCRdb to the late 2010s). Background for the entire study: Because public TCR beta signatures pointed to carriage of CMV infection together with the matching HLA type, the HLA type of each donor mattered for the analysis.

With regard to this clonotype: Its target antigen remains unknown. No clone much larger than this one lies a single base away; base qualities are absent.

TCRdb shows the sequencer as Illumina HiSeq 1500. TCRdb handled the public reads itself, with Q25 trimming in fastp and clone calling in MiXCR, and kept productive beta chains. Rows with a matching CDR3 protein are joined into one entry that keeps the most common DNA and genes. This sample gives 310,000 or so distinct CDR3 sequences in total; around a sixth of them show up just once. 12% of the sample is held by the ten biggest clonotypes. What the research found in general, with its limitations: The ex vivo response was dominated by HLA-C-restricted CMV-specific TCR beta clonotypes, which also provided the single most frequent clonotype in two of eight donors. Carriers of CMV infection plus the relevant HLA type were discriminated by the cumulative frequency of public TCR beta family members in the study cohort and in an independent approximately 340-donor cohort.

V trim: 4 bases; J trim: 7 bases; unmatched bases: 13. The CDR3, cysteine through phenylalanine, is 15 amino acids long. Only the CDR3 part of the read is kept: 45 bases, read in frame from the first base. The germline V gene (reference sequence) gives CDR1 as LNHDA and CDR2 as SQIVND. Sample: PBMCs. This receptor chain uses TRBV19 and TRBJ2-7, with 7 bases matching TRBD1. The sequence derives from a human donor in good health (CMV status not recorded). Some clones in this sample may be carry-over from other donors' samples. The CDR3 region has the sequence CASSTDRTSYLEQYF. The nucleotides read TGTGCCAGTAGTACGGACAGGACCTCCTACTTAGAGCAGTACTTC.